This T cell receptor (beta chain) was documented in a study of PD-L1 blockade in urothelial cancer. Sample time point: peripheral blood 6 weeks after treatment start. Sequencing was performed with immunoSEQ multiplex PCR; in TCRdb, only in-frame clones are kept and a portion is missing. The sample carries about 51,000 clones, around 89% recorded once. Of note for this clone: Its antigen is still unknown.

Trimming at V came to 5 bases and at J to 2 bases, leaving 5 bases not matched to a gene. The CDR3 contains 15 residues. Germline CDR1 reads PRHDT; CDR2 reads FYEKMQ (reference sequence). Study-level points and caveats: Pretreatment blood TCR clonality under the median forecast improved survival.

Sequenced material: PBMCs, taken around atezolizumab (anti-PD-L1) treatment. The receptor comes from a man aged 55 to 70 with urothelial cancer. The rearrangement uses TRBV13 and TRBJ2-7; the match to TRBD2 covers 11 bases. CDR3 region: CASSVTTSGAYEQYF. In DNA form, the CDR3 reads TGTGCCAGCAGCGTAACGACTAGCGGGGCCTACGAGCAGTACTTC.